This entry features one T cell receptor beta chain sequence. The data were taken from a study of blood T cell repertoires in COVID-19. Study context: The United States, Italy and Spain provided the acute and convalescent COVID-19 samples.

The CDR3 spans 16 residues. V lost 1 base and J lost 2; bases outside the gene matches: 4. Germline assignment: CDR1 SGHVS and CDR2 FQNEAQ. The method was immunoSEQ multiplex PCR; TCRdb's version includes in-frame clones alone and lacks a portion of them. The table includes around 220,000 clones, 80% to 85% detected once. The source of this sequence is a man younger than 40 with active or convalescent COVID-19. This chain uses TRBV7-8 with TRBJ2-3; 9 nucleotides align to TRBD2. Specimen: peripheral blood. The CDR3: CASSLEGGGDTDTQYF. As DNA, the CDR3 is TGTGCCAGCAGCTTAGAGGGCGGGGGGGACACAGATACGCAGTATTTT.